The 15 T cell receptor beta chains below were found in one sample sequenced in a study of T cell responses to AZD1222 COVID-19 vaccine. TCRdb keeps only in-frame clones here, not all; method: immunoSEQ multiplex PCR. This sample yields some 200,000 clones, of which about 94% are seen a single time; 1.5% to 2% belongs to the top ten. This specimen consisted of peripheral blood, obtained 28 days after the second dose of the MenACWY control vaccine. The receptors come from an adult who received the MenACWY meningococcal vaccine as a control.

In DNA, the CDR3 is TGTGCCAGCAGTTTTGGAGGGGTAGGCGGCTACACCTTC. This codes for CASSFGGVGGYTF. The chain employs TRBV12-3 or TRBV12-4 and TRBJ1-2; TRBD1 might be the D (5 bases). V lost 3 bases and J 8 bases, leaving 13 bases between the germline ends. The CDR3 loop spans 13 amino acids.

The chain carries TRBV4-1 and TRBJ2-7, with 10 bases matching TRBD1. Germline V lookup: CDR1 MGHRA, CDR2 YSYEKL. The CDR3 sequence is 15 residues long. V was clipped by 3 bases and J by 4 bases; unmatched bases: 6. DNA for the CDR3: TGCGCCAGCAGCCACCTCCCGGGACAGGGGTACGAGCAGTACTTC. This encodes CASSHLPGQGYEQYF.

The rearrangement links TRBV28 to TRBJ2-6; D gene uncertain. V lost 7 bases, J lost 2 bases, and 12 bases lay in between. The CDR3 spans 15 residues. The V gene's germline CDR1 is MDHEN and CDR2 SYDVKM. CDR3 protein: CASTPGVAGANVLTF. The DNA of the CDR3 is TGTGCCAGCACCCCCGGAGTTGCTGGGGCCAACGTCCTGACTTTC. Full variable domain (rest looked up from reference TRBV28 and TRBJ2-6): DVKVTQSSRYLVKRTGEKVFLECVQDMDHENMFWYRQDPGLGLRLIYFSYDVKMKEKGDIPEGYSVSREKKERFSLILESASTNQTSMYLCASTPGVAGANVLTFGAGSRLTVL.

Concerning this clone itself: Other DNA sequences in this sample translate to the same CDR3. The J gene is TRBJ2-5, the V gene TRBV18; no reliable D call. This CDR3 region has 13 residues. Per the germline V gene, CDR1 is KGHSH and CDR2 is LQKENI. Trimming stripped 1 base from V and 1 base from J, with 4 bases between. The CDR3 region has the DNA TGTGCCAGCTCACCACGGGCCCAAGAGACCCAGTACTTC. Translating gives CASSPRAQETQYF.

This clone was observed a single time. The chain is built from TRBV9 and TRBJ1-6; D remains ambiguous. CDR3 length: 15 amino acids. With 1 base removed from V and 0 bases from J, the gap between germline ends came to 5 bases. In germline, CDR1 is SGDLS, CDR2 YYNGEE. Here the CDR3 reads CASSVTSSYNSPLHF. The CDR3 nucleotides read TGTGCCAGCAGCGTAACGAGCTCCTATAATTCACCCCTCCACTTT.

This clone was observed a few times. Other DNA sequences in the same sample also yield this CDR3. The chain carries TRBV5-6 and TRBJ1-1; D remains unclear. CDR1 and CDR2 from the germline V gene are SGHDT and YYEEEE. The CDR3 has 11 residues. Trimming removed 1 base at V and 2 bases at J, with 0 bases between. CDR3 residues: CASSLNTEAFF. The CDR3, as DNA: TGTGCCAGCAGCTTGAACACTGAAGCTTTCTTT.

The CDR3, as DNA: TGTGCCAGCAGCCCTTTAGCGGGGGGCCAAGAGACCCAGTACTTC. It is translated as CASSPLAGGQETQYF. This chain uses TRBV3-1 (or the pseudogene TRBV3-2) with TRBJ2-5; TRBD2 aligns across 10 bases. CDR1 LGHDT and CDR2 YNNKEL come from the germline V gene (reference sequence). There are 15 residues in the CDR3. Germline trimming cut 4 bases from V and 1 base from J; bases unmatched to any gene: 3.

This CDR3 is CATLYGTGNTEAFF. DNA of the CDR3: TGTGCCACCCTCTACGGGACAGGGAACACTGAAGCTTTCTTT. J is TRBJ1-1 and V is TRBV28, with TRBD1 identical over 8 bases. This CDR3 contains 14 residues. The V gene's germline CDR1 is MDHEN and CDR2 SYDVKM. Trimming took 10 bases from V and 1 from J; bases not matched to a gene: 8.

The rearrangement links TRBV28 to TRBJ1-2; 8 bases map to TRBD1. The CDR3 contains 14 residues. The V segment lost 5 bases and the J segment 1 base; nucleotides outside the gene matches: 3. Germline CDR1 MDHEN, CDR2 SYDVKM. CDR3 loop: CASSDGQGNYGYTF. As DNA, the CDR3 is TGTGCCAGCAGTGACGGACAGGGTAACTATGGCTACACCTTC.

This chain joins TRBV5-1 and TRBJ2-3; D remains unclear. This CDR3 contains 13 residues. V was trimmed by 4 bases and J by 2 bases, leaving 8 bases between them. Germline values: CDR1 SGHRS, CDR2 YFSETQ. In DNA form, the CDR3 reads TGCGCCAGCAGCATGGGCCCCACAGATACGCAGTATTTT. Its translation: CASSMGPTDTQYF.

The CDR3 nucleotides read TGTGCCAGCCGGGGACAACTGAACACTGAAGCTTTCTTT. Protein product: CASRGQLNTEAFF. The chain has TRBV2 and TRBJ1-1; tentatively, D is TRBD1 (6 bases). There are 13 residues in the CDR3. CDR1 SNHLY and CDR2 FYNNEI come from the germline V gene. The V end lost 8 bases, the J end lost 0 bases, and 10 bases lay between the germline ends.

The chain carries TRBV4-1 and TRBJ2-1; the D gene is possibly TRBD2 (6 bases). V shed 0 bases and J shed 0 bases, with 9 bases lying between them. This CDR3 has 16 amino acids. The germline V gene encodes CDR1 MGHRA and CDR2 YSYEKL. The CDR3 region is CASSQEDGSSYNEQFF. CDR3 nucleotides: TGCGCCAGCAGCCAAGAAGACGGGAGCTCCTACAATGAGCAGTTCTTC.

The chain uses TRBV5-4 and TRBJ2-7; D could derive from TRBD1 or TRBD2 (5 bases each). CDR1 and CDR2 (germline): SGHNT, YYREEE (reference sequence). V was pared by 1 base and J by 6 bases, with 11 bases between. The CDR3 has 13 amino acids. CDR3 sequence (DNA): TGTGCCAGCAGCTTGCCTCCCGGGGCCGAGCAGTACTTC. This gives the protein CASSLPPGAEQYF.

The rearrangement links TRBV28 to TRBJ2-2; possibly TRBD1 for D (7 bases). Germline V gene lookup returns CDR1 MDHEN and CDR2 SYDVKM. The germline V and J ends were trimmed by 8 bases and 2 bases, with 21 bases remaining between them. CDR3 size: 17 residues. The CDR3 coding sequence is TGTGCCAGCTGGGGGGCGGCAGGGGGATCTAACACCGGGGAGCTGTTTTTT. Protein: CASWGAAGGSNTGELFF.

J is TRBJ2-7 and V is TRBV7-2, with D perhaps TRBD1 (6 bases). CDR3 length: 15 amino acids. Trimming took off 2 bases at V and 3 bases at J, with 14 bases between the two ends. Germline loops: CDR1 SGHTA, CDR2 FQGNSA. The CDR3 protein is CASSLLVQGSYEQYF. CDR3 sequence (DNA): TGTGCCAGCAGCTTATTGGTACAGGGCAGCTACGAGCAGTACTTC.